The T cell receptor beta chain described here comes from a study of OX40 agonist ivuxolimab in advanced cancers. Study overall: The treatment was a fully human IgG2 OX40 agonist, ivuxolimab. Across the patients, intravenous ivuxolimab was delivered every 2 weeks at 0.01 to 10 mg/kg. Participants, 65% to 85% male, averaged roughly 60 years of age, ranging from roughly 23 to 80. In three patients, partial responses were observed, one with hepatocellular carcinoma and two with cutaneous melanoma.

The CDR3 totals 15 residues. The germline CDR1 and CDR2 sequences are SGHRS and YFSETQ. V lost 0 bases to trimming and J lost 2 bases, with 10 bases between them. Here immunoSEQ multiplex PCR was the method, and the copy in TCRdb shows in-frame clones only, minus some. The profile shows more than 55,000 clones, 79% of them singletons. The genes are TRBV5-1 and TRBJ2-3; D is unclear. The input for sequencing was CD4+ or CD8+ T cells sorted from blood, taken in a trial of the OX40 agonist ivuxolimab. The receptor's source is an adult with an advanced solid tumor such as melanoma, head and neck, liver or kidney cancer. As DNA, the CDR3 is TGCGCCAGCAGCTTGGCCACGACGGCCACAGATACGCAGTATTTT. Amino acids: CASSLATTATDTQYF.